Sequencing of this T cell receptor (beta chain) was carried out in a study of lymphopenia after photon versus proton radiotherapy. CDR1 is LNHNV, CDR2 YYDKDF, per germline (reference sequence). Trimming removed 5 bases from V and 4 bases from J; junction bases left unmatched: 8. The CDR3 extends over 15 amino acids. Assay used: immunoSEQ multiplex PCR; TCRdb lists only in-frame clones, some missing. The repertoire holds about 16,000 clones, with 88% as singletons. The rearrangement joins TRBV15 to TRBJ1-3, with TRBD1 identical over 7 bases. The receptor's source is a woman aged 55 to 70 with cholangiocarcinoma. Some clones in this sample may be carry-over from other donors' samples. Here the sequenced sample was peripheral blood, taken from a patient treated with proton-based radiotherapy. The CDR3 nucleotides read TGTGCCACCAGCCGCCGACAGGGATCCGGAAACACCATATATTTT. Translation gives CATSRRQGSGNTIYF.